This T cell receptor beta chain was identified in a study of blood T cell repertoires in COVID-19. Study-level background: Acute and convalescent COVID-19 samples came from the United States, Italy and Spain. Sources were T cells, B-cell-depleted T cells, or PBMCs; the material itself was cDNA or gDNA.

In the study's own analysis: Amplification from reference gene primers served as the basis for estimated nucleated cell counts. Sequencing was performed with immunoSEQ multiplex PCR; in TCRdb, only in-frame clones are kept and a portion is missing. That table supplies the V and J calls and clone size; D and trimming were determined from the DNA. This sample has about 210,000 clones; more than 75% occur once, and the top ten carry around 4.7%. Cohorts were assigned according to the clinical history that participants reported. V was cut by 5 bases and J by 0 bases, with 23 bases left in between. This CDR3 has 18 amino acids. Germline loops: CDR1 SGHAT, CDR2 FQNNGV.

The clonotype originates from a man younger than 45 with acute COVID-19. The chain carries TRBV11-2 and TRBJ2-7, with D maybe TRBD2 (7 bases). The sample was PBMCs or T cells enriched from blood (not recorded which). CDR3 region: CASSPTQRGGRSSYEQYF. CDR3 bases: TGTGCCAGCAGCCCGACCCAAAGGGGGGGCCGAAGCTCCTACGAGCAGTACTTC.